The 15 T cell receptor beta chains given below trace back to one sample, sequenced in a study of CD8 T cells in ankylosing spondylitis. TCRdb reanalysed the 5' RACE reads using MiXCR and keeps one entry per CDR3 protein. The sample shows 150,000 to 200,000 distinct CDR3 sequences, around a sixth of them seen only once. The sequenced sample was blood, either unsorted or a sorted T cell fraction (not recorded which). The receptor set was obtained from a male donor under 35 with ankylosing spondylitis or in good health (not recorded which).

In its sample, this clonotype was seen a few times. The V gene is TRBV29-1, the J gene TRBJ2-1; D is undetermined. V lost 7 bases and J lost 5, with 12 bases in between. The V gene's germline CDR1 is SQVTM and CDR2 ANQGSEA. The CDR3 is 12 residues long. CDR3 nucleotide sequence: TGCAGCGCCATTAACTTCAACAATGAGCAGTTCTTC. The encoded protein is CSAINFNNEQFF.

The chain carries TRBV7-3 and TRBJ2-5, with TRBD1 as a possible D gene (6 bases). Germline CDR1 and CDR2: SGHTA and FQGTGA. The CDR3 runs 14 residues. Between the trimmed V and J ends, which lost 1 base and 3 bases, there was a span of 9 bases. The CDR3 region has the DNA TGTGCCAGCAGCTTAATGGGGGCAGAAGAGACCCAGTACTTC. Translation gives CASSLMGAEETQYF.

This clonotype was recorded many times. This sequence joins TRBV23-1 and TRBJ1-1; TRBD1 agrees at 7 bases. TRBV23-1 is designated an ORF whose function remains uncertain. V dropped 2 bases and J dropped 5; count of bases not matched to a gene: 5. This CDR3 comprises 14 residues. For the CDR3, the DNA is TGCGCCAGCAGTCAAGGGGCAGGGGGGACTGAAGCTTTCTTT. Its protein is CASSQGAGGTEAFF.

This clonotype was seen many times. The DNA of the CDR3 is TGCAGCGTTGGGCCGGGAGCCGTCACTGAAGCTTTCTTT. Translating gives CSVGPGAVTEAFF. This chain connects TRBV29-1 to TRBJ1-1; D is ambiguous. CDR1 SQVTM and CDR2 ANQGSEA come from the germline V gene. This CDR3 spans 13 amino acids. Trimming took off 4 bases at V and 4 bases at J, with 13 bases between the two ends.

In its sample, this clonotype was seen many times. This chain links TRBV6-5 with TRBJ2-1; D might be TRBD1 (6 bases). Germline CDR1 and CDR2: MNHEY and SVGAGI. The CDR3 runs to 13 residues. V was clipped by 10 bases and J by 2 bases, with 12 bases between them. In DNA form, the CDR3 reads TGTGCCATCGCGGACAGACCCTACAATGAGCAGTTCTTC. Translating it yields CAIADRPYNEQFF.

The table lists this clonotype with many counts. The chain links TRBV25-1 to TRBJ2-5; D might be TRBD2 (7 bases). V gave up 2 bases and J gave up 5 bases, with 21 bases separating them. The V gene's germline CDR1 is MGHDK and CDR2 SYGVNS. This CDR3 spans 17 amino acids. The CDR3 nucleotides read TGTGCCAGCAGTGAAGTGGCGGGCCCGGGGGGCAGGGAGACCCAGTACTTC. As protein: CASSEVAGPGGRETQYF.

In its sample, this clonotype was seen many times. The V and J genes are TRBV5-1 and TRBJ2-7, with 7 bases lining up with TRBD2. Per germline, CDR1 SGHRS and CDR2 YFSETQ. The CDR3 totals 15 residues. V gave up 0 bases and J gave up 3 bases; unmatched junction bases: 6. For the CDR3, the DNA is TGCGCCAGCAGCTTGGGGGGGGGTAGACTCTACGAGCAGTACTTC. As protein: CASSLGGGRLYEQYF.

The table lists this clonotype with many counts. The V call is TRBV12-3 or TRBV12-4, the J call TRBJ2-1; the match to TRBD1 covers 9 bases. V lost 7 bases to trimming and J lost 6 bases; unmatched junction nucleotides: 4. The CDR3 sequence is 13 residues long. The CDR3 DNA sequence: TGTGCCAGCACGGGACAGGGAGTCAATGAGCAGTTCTTC. Translating it yields CASTGQGVNEQFF.

This clonotype came up many times. The chain has TRBV12-3 or TRBV12-4 and TRBJ1-6; no definite D call. This CDR3 has 14 amino acids. V gave up 6 bases and J gave up 7 bases, with 13 bases separating them. The CDR3 spells CASSGNSINSPLHF. The CDR3 nucleotides read TGTGCCAGCAGCGGGAATTCTATCAATTCACCCCTCCACTTT.

This clonotype was found many times. The chain links TRBV5-1 to TRBJ1-4; weak D call: TRBD1 (5 bases). This CDR3 is built from 15 residues. Trimming took 4 bases from V and 5 from J, leaving 15 bases between them. Germline CDR1 reads SGHRS; CDR2 reads YFSETQ. The CDR3 DNA reads TGCGCCAGCAGCACAATGGGACTGACGAATGAAAAACTGTTTTTT. It encodes CASSTMGLTNEKLFF.

This clonotype appeared a single time. The CDR3 DNA is TGTGCCAGCAGCTTCCTAGTTCGAGAGCAGTTCTTC. Its translation: CASSFLVREQFF. The chain couples TRBV7-2 to TRBJ2-1; D not certain. Germline V gives CDR1 SGHTA, CDR2 FQGNSA. V was shortened by 3 bases and J by 10 bases, with 10 bases between the two germline ends. The length of the CDR3 is 12 residues.

This clonotype was seen a handful of times. This chain links TRBV18 with TRBJ1-2, with 7 bases fitting TRBD1. This CDR3 region has 18 residues. CDR1 and CDR2 from the germline V gene are KGHSH and LQKENI. With 0 bases clipped from V and 4 bases from J, the junction kept 14 bases outside the gene matches. Here the CDR3 DNA reads TGTGCCAGCTCACCACCGGTGGACAGGCCTCGCCATCTCTATGGCTACACCTTC. The encoded protein is CASSPPVDRPRHLYGYTF. The full variable domain, its missing parts supplied by reference TRBV18 and TRBJ1-2, is NAGVMQNPRHLVRRRGQEARLRCSPMKGHSHVYWYRQLPEEGLKFMVYLQKENIIDESGMPKERFSAEFPKEGPSILRIQQVVRGDSAAYFCASSPPVDRPRHLYGYTFGSGTRLTVV.

This clonotype was seen repeatedly, ten times or more. The chain links TRBV3-1 to TRBJ2-5, with TRBD1 identical over 7 bases. This CDR3 contains 16 residues. The V gene's germline CDR1 is LGHDT and CDR2 YNNKEL (reference sequence). After removal of 4 bases from V and 1 base from J, the junction contained 9 bases not matched to a gene. Here the CDR3 DNA reads TGTGCCAGCAGCCGTACCCGGGACAGCAGCCAAGAGACCCAGTACTTC. This encodes CASSRTRDSSQETQYF.

This clonotype was detected many times. The V and J genes are TRBV6-5 and TRBJ2-1; TRBD2 matches 8 bases. Trimming at V came to 2 bases and at J to 4 bases, leaving 4 bases not matched to a gene. The CDR3 length is 15 residues. CDR1 is MNHEY and CDR2 is SVGAGI in the germline V gene. The CDR3 reads CASSYQTSVYNEQFF. CDR3 DNA: TGTGCCAGCAGTTACCAGACTAGCGTGTACAATGAGCAGTTCTTC.

This clonotype was observed at least ten times. The chain has TRBV18 and TRBJ2-7, with 13 nucleotides matching TRBD2. This CDR3 contains 16 residues. Germline V lookup: CDR1 KGHSH, CDR2 LQKENI. The trim removed 3 bases at V and 3 bases at J, leaving 5 bases unmatched. CDR3 sequence reads: CASSPSGLAGNYEQYF. Here the CDR3 DNA reads TGTGCCAGCTCACCTTCGGGACTAGCGGGGAACTACGAGCAGTACTTC.